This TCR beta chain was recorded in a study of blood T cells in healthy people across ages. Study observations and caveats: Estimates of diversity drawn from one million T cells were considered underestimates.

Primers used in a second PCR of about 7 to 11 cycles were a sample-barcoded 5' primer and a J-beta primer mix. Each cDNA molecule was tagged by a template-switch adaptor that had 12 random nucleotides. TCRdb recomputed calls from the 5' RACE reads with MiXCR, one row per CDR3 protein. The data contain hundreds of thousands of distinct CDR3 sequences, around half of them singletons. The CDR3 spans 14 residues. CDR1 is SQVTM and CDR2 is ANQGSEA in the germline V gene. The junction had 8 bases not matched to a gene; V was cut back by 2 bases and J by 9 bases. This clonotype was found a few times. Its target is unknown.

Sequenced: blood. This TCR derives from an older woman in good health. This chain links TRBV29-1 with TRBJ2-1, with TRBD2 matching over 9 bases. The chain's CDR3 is CSVERGGGGVEQFF. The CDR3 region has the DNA TGCAGCGTTGAAAGGGGTGGCGGGGGGGTTGAGCAGTTCTTC.